Following are 24 T cell receptor beta chains from one sample sequenced in a study of T cell repertoires in cytomegalovirus infection. TCRdb analysed the reads with MiXCR anew, one entry per CDR3 protein. The table has about 340,000 distinct CDR3 sequences, 25% to 35% seen once; the top ten hold around 18%. These receptors' antigens are unknown. The sequences come from cultured PBMCs, collected from culture after CMV antigen stimulation. These receptors all come from a human donor in good health (CMV status not recorded). Some clones in this sample may be carry-over from other donors' samples.

The chain uses TRBV28 and TRBJ2-3, with TRBD2 matching over 9 bases. The CDR3 covers 17 residues. The germline V gene encodes CDR1 MDHEN and CDR2 SYDVKM. The J segment lost 1 base and the V segment lost 7 bases, leaving 12 bases of the junction unmatched. CDR3 sequence: CASNAWTSASGTDTQYF. The CDR3 DNA sequence: TGTGCCAGCAATGCGTGGACTAGCGCATCCGGCACAGATACGCAGTATTTT.

The chain couples TRBV5-1 to TRBJ2-1; 8 nucleotides match TRBD2. This CDR3 has 15 residues. Germline CDR1 is SGHRS and CDR2 is YFSETQ. The V gene end was trimmed by 4 bases and the J gene end by 15 bases; junction bases not matched to a gene: 18. The CDR3 DNA follows: TGCGCCAGCAGCGGAGTTCCAGGGACTAGATATGAACTGTTCTTC. It translates to CASSGVPGTRYELFF.

This clonotype was counted only a few times. This chain links TRBV4-2 with TRBJ1-2; 8 bases align to TRBD1. Germline V CDR1 and CDR2: LGHNA, YNFKEQ. V dropped 0 bases and J dropped 6; count of bases not matched to a gene: 6. The CDR3 spans 15 residues. The CDR3, as DNA: TGTGCCAGCAGCCAAGAAACGTGGACAGGGAATGGCTACACCTTC. This sequence encodes CASSQETWTGNGYTF.

The V call is TRBV7-9, the J call TRBJ1-1; D ambiguous. This CDR3 contains 14 residues. Trimming removed 6 bases from V and 3 bases from J, with 14 bases in between. CDR1 is SEHNR and CDR2 is FQNEAQ in the germline V gene (reference sequence). In DNA, the CDR3 is TGTGCCAGCAGTGCCCGCTCCCAGTACACTGAAGCTTTCTTT. As protein: CASSARSQYTEAFF. The full variable domain, rest sourced from reference TRBV7-9 and TRBJ1-1, is DTGVSQNPRHKITKRGQNVTFRCDPISEHNRLYWYRQTLGQGPEFLTYFQNEAQLEKSRLLSDRFSAERPKGSFSTLEIQRTEQGDSAMYLCASSARSQYTEAFFGQGTRLTVV.

This clonotype was seen ten or more times. The CDR3 region has the DNA TGTGCCAGCAGCTCAGACAGGGTATTGGGCACTGAAGCTTTCTTT. It encodes CASSSDRVLGTEAFF. J is TRBJ1-1 and V is TRBV11-2, with 7 nucleotides matching TRBD1. Germline V gives CDR1 SGHAT, CDR2 FQNNGV. The junction had 9 bases not matched to a gene; V was cut back by 4 bases and J by 4 bases. The CDR3 sequence is 15 residues long.

This clonotype has just a few counts. The rearrangement joins TRBV6-6 to TRBJ1-1; D is undetermined. Germline CDR1 is MNHNY and CDR2 is SVGAGI (reference sequence). The ends were cut back, 6 bases at V and 5 bases at J, with 10 bases in the middle. The CDR3 spans 12 residues. The CDR3 is CASSSLVTEAFF. Here the CDR3 DNA reads TGTGCCAGCAGCTCGCTCGTTACTGAAGCTTTCTTT.

This clonotype was observed a few times. The chain carries TRBV11-2 and TRBJ1-4; no clear D. Trimming stripped 1 base from V and 7 bases from J, with 10 bases between. This CDR3 is built from 14 residues. Germline CDR1 SGHAT, CDR2 FQNNGV. This CDR3 is CASSLAGYGEKLFF. The CDR3 nucleotides are TGTGCCAGCAGCTTAGCAGGATATGGTGAAAAACTGTTTTTT.

The chain has TRBV11-3 and TRBJ2-2; 13 bases line up with TRBD2. The germline gives CDR1 SGHNT, CDR2 YENEEA. Trimming at V came to 1 base and at J to 0 bases, leaving 8 bases not matched to a gene. The CDR3 spans 20 residues. The CDR3 region is CASSLGLAGGTFSNTGELFF. CDR3 sequence (DNA): TGTGCCAGCAGCTTAGGACTAGCGGGAGGTACTTTTTCGAACACCGGGGAGCTGTTTTTT.

The chain recombines TRBV29-1 with TRBJ2-7; D gene uncertain. The CDR3 sequence is 11 residues long. Per germline, CDR1 SQVTM and CDR2 ANQGSEA. Between the trimmed V and J ends, which lost 6 bases and 1 base, there was a span of 7 bases. The DNA for the CDR3 is TGCAGCGTCCGTCCATCCTACGAGCAGTACTTC. As protein: CSVRPSYEQYF.

This clonotype came up many times. V is TRBV7-4 and J is TRBJ1-1; D is ambiguous. This CDR3 spans 13 amino acids. The germline CDR1 and CDR2 sequences are SGHVT and SQSDAQ. V was pared by 1 base and J by 2 bases, with 5 bases between. As DNA, the CDR3 is TGTGCCAGCAGCTTAGAGTCAAACACTGAAGCTTTCTTT. Protein product: CASSLESNTEAFF.

J is TRBJ2-7 and V is TRBV2; D is perhaps TRBD2 (6 bases). Germline V lookup: CDR1 SNHLY, CDR2 FYNNEI. This CDR3 is built from 15 residues. V lost 7 bases to trimming and J lost 3 bases, with 19 bases between them. CDR3 in DNA: TGTGCCAGCAAGGTCGGAGGGGAAAGGGGCTACGAGCAGTACTTC. Translating it yields CASKVGGERGYEQYF.

This rearrangement joins TRBV12-5 to TRBJ2-6; D not resolved. The germline gives CDR1 LGHNT, CDR2 FRNRAP. V gave up 2 bases and J gave up 4 bases, with 12 bases separating them. This CDR3 comprises 16 residues. The CDR3 here is CASGLRIAAGANVLTF. The CDR3 nucleotides read TGTGCTAGTGGTTTGAGGATAGCAGCCGGGGCCAACGTCCTGACTTTC.

This clonotype was seen only once. The chain couples TRBV2 to TRBJ1-1; possibly TRBD1 for D (5 bases). V lost 5 bases, J lost 0 bases, and 13 bases lay in between. CDR3 length equals 15 residues. Germline loops: CDR1 SNHLY, CDR2 FYNNEI. The CDR3 region is CASSLDSQLNTEAFF. The CDR3 DNA sequence: TGTGCCAGCAGTCTTGACAGCCAGCTGAACACTGAAGCTTTCTTT.

The chain is built from TRBV11-2 and TRBJ2-3; the D is unclear. Trimming left V 0 bases short and J 11 bases short, with 9 bases between. Germline values: CDR1 SGHAT, CDR2 FQNNGV. The CDR3 has 12 amino acids. The CDR3 protein is CASSLDTLMQYF. As DNA, the CDR3 is TGTGCCAGCAGCTTAGATACTCTTATGCAGTATTTT.

The CDR3 loop is CASSFLYRGRVGGYTF. The DNA of the CDR3 is TGTGCCAGCAGTTTCCTTTACAGGGGGCGAGTTGGAGGCTACACCTTC. This chain uses TRBV28 with TRBJ1-2; the match to TRBD1 covers 9 bases. Germline CDR1 reads MDHEN; CDR2 reads SYDVKM. The junction had 13 bases not matched to a gene; V was cut back by 3 bases and J by 8 bases. The CDR3 has 16 residues.

This clonotype showed up just a few times. This chain joins TRBV7-6 and TRBJ1-1, with 7 bases matching TRBD1. V lost 5 bases and J lost 1; bases outside the gene matches: 10. CDR3 length equals 16 residues. CDR1 is SGHVS, CDR2 FNYEAQ, per germline. The DNA for the CDR3 is TGTGCCAGCAGCCCCCCCCGGACAGGCGAGAACACTGAAGCTTTCTTT. Translated, it gives CASSPPRTGENTEAFF.

A few counts support this clonotype. The rearrangement uses TRBV18 and TRBJ2-1, with TRBD1 matching 7 bases. J gave up 15 bases and V 0 bases, and 8 bases lay outside the gene matches. The CDR3 spans 13 residues. The germline V gene has CDR1 KGHSH and CDR2 LQKENI. The CDR3 loop is CASSPPDRNVPFF. The CDR3 nucleotides are TGTGCCAGCTCACCACCGGACAGGAATGTCCCGTTCTTC.

This chain uses TRBV19 with TRBJ1-2; D is unclear. The CDR3 is 13 amino acids. Looked up from germline, CDR1 is LNHDA and CDR2 is SQIVND (reference sequence). V lost 3 bases and J lost 4, with 9 bases in between. CDR3 in DNA: TGTGCCAGTAGTATCGGCAGGCTCTATGGCTACACCTTC. Translating gives CASSIGRLYGYTF.

V gene TRBV7-3 combines with J gene TRBJ2-7; TRBD2 matches at 10 bases. CDR3 size: 16 residues. CDR1 is SGHTA and CDR2 is FQGTGA in the germline V gene. The J segment lost 5 bases and the V segment lost 1 base, leaving 8 bases of the junction unmatched. As DNA, the CDR3 is TGTGCCAGCAGCTTAAGCCCAGCGGGAGGGCCTGACGAGCAGTACTTC. This translates into CASSLSPAGGPDEQYF. Combining the CDR3 with reference TRBV7-3 and TRBJ2-7 gives the whole variable domain GAGVSQTPSNKVTEKGKYVELRCDPISGHTALYWYRQSLGQGPEFLIYFQGTGAADDSGLPNDRFFAVRPEGSVSTLKIQRTERGDSAVYLCASSLSPAGGPDEQYFGPGTRLTVT.

The CDR3 is CASSSPGDTQYF. The CDR3 nucleotides read TGTGCCAGCAGCTCTCCAGGGGATACGCAGTATTTT. The V gene is TRBV7-3, the J gene TRBJ2-3; a possible D gene is TRBD1 (5 bases). Germline V CDR1 and CDR2: SGHTA, FQGTGA. The CDR3 spans 12 residues. V shed 4 bases and J shed 6 bases, with 8 bases lying between them. Together with reference TRBV7-3 and TRBJ2-3, the CDR3 gives the full variable domain: GAGVSQTPSNKVTEKGKYVELRCDPISGHTALYWYRQSLGQGPEFLIYFQGTGAADDSGLPNDRFFAVRPEGSVSTLKIQRTERGDSAVYLCASSSPGDTQYFGPGTRLTVL.

The sample holds a few counts of this clonotype. The J gene is TRBJ2-5, the V gene TRBV18, with 7 bases that match TRBD1. The CDR3 runs 16 residues. The ends lost 2 bases at V and 2 bases at J; junction bases unmatched: 8. Germline CDR1 is KGHSH and CDR2 is LQKENI. The CDR3 protein is CASSPESTTGQETQYF. CDR3 coding DNA: TGTGCCAGCTCACCAGAGTCTACGACAGGGCAAGAGACCCAGTACTTC.

This clonotype came up many times. The chain joins TRBV7-8 to TRBJ2-7; D is possibly TRBD2 (6 bases). In germline, CDR1 is SGHVS, CDR2 FQNEAQ. Trimming took off 5 bases at V and 3 bases at J, with 17 bases between the two ends. The CDR3 is made up of 15 amino acids. CDR3 coding DNA: TGTGCCAGCAGCGCGGGGTGGGGCAACCTCTACGAGCAGTACTTC. It is translated as CASSAGWGNLYEQYF.

A note on this clonotype: Relative to the germline gene, one junction end is altered; a read error may explain this. V usage is TRBV12-5 and J usage is TRBJ1-1; D might be TRBD1 (5 bases). The CDR3 is 9 residues long. CDR1 and CDR2 (germline): LGHNT, FRNRAP. As DNA, the CDR3 is TGTGCTAGTGGTTTCCCGACAGACTTT. Protein product: CASGFPTDF.

The CDR3, as DNA: TGTGCCAGCAGTGCCCACAGTTCCAATGAAAAACTGTTTTTT. It specifies CASSAHSSNEKLFF. The chain joins TRBV2 to TRBJ1-4; no clear D. Germline CDR1 reads SNHLY; CDR2 reads FYNNEI. This CDR3 is 14 amino acids long. V shed 4 bases and J shed 5 bases, with 11 bases lying between them.